This T cell receptor (beta chain) was sequenced for a study of T-cell memory formation after mild COVID-19. Germline loops: CDR1 SGDLS, CDR2 YYNGEE. V was pared by 0 bases and J by 5 bases, with 11 bases between. The CDR3 loop spans 14 amino acids. Regarding this clonotype: The antigen remains unidentified.

Study outcomes and limitations: CD4/CD8 balance characterized clones contracting day 15 to 85, and CD4+ skew characterized later expanders. Among CD4+ contracting clones, most were CM and EM, and CD8+ ones EMRA.

TCRdb ran MiXCR on the 5' RACE reads and lists one entry per CDR3 protein. The profile shows 150,000 to 200,000 distinct CDR3 sequences, around 13% of them singletons. Sample: PBMCs or a T cell subset sorted from them (not recorded which). The sequence came from an adult woman who had mild COVID-19 (a few samples of this study predate the infection). Cell type and time point are not known. V and J are TRBV9 and TRBJ2-5; weak D call: TRBD2 (5 bases). CDR3 sequence reads: CASSVGGLRETQYF. CDR3 DNA: TGTGCCAGCAGCGTAGGAGGGCTTAGGGAGACCCAGTACTTC.